The present entry profiles one T cell receptor beta chain with its context. Its antigen is not known. The sample comes from a study of T cell responses to AZD1222 COVID-19 vaccine. Study-level results: Females made up more of the donors, who were largely white British, and clonal diversity may have come out too low. Spike-specific TCR breadth and depth rose after two AZD1222 doses. Seropositive at baseline were only five or six AZD1222 recipients. Repertoires were sampled only after the peak T cell response.

Trimming shortened V by 7 bases and J by 4 bases, and 10 bases separated the two germline ends. In germline, CDR1 is MNHEY, CDR2 SVGAGI. This CDR3 is 12 amino acids long. The method was immunoSEQ multiplex PCR; TCRdb's version includes in-frame clones alone and lacks a portion of them. The table includes 150,000 or so clones, 90% detected once. Here the sequenced sample was peripheral blood, taken 28 days after the second AZD1222 dose. The receptor was derived from an adult who received the AZD1222 COVID-19 vaccine. The V call is TRBV6-5, the J call TRBJ2-5; TRBD1 is a possible D gene (5 bases). CDR3 region: CASTGGAETQYF. The CDR3 DNA follows: TGTGCCAGCACGGGTGGGGCAGAGACCCAGTACTTC.